These 3 T cell receptor beta chains were sequenced from one sample in a study of early T cells in non-severe SARS-CoV-2 infection. Via MiXCR, TCRdb re-called the 5' RACE reads, giving one row per CDR3 protein. Of fewer than 85,000 distinct CDR3 sequences in the sample, roughly 13% were seen once. The specimen sequenced was whole blood. The receptors were sampled from an adult who was a healthcare worker with PCR-confirmed SARS-CoV-2 infection or an uninfected control (not recorded which).

This clonotype was observed many times. The V call is TRBV20-1, the J call TRBJ1-1; tentative D call: TRBD1 (6 bases). The CDR3 has 12 amino acids. From germline, CDR1 is DFQATT and CDR2 SNEGSKA (reference sequence). V dropped 6 bases and J dropped 0 bases, with 8 bases sitting between them. CDR3 sequence reads: CSAGGMNTEAFF. The CDR3, as DNA: TGCAGTGCAGGGGGAATGAACACTGAAGCTTTCTTT.

This chain uses TRBV12-3 or TRBV12-4 with TRBJ2-5, with 9 positions matching TRBD2. CDR3 size: 15 residues. Germline trimming cut 0 bases from V and 2 bases from J; bases unmatched to any gene: 1. Written as DNA, the CDR3 is TGTGCCAGCAGTTTAGCGGCGGGGGGGCAAGAGACCCAGTACTTC. Its protein is CASSLAAGGQETQYF.

In this sample, this clonotype turned up a few times. The CDR3 nucleotides are TGTGCCAGCAGTTACGGGGATATGAACACTGAAGCTTTCTTT. Its translation is CASSYGDMNTEAFF. The chain recombines TRBV6-5 with TRBJ1-1, with D unclear. V lost 2 bases to trimming and J lost 0 bases, with 7 bases between them. CDR1 and CDR2 (germline): MNHEY, SVGAGI. CDR3 length: 14 amino acids.